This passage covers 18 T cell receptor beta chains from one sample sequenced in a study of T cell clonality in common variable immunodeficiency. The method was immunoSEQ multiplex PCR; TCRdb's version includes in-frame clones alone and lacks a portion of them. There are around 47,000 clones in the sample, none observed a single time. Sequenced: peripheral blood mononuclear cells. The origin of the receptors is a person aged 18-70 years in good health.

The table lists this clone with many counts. The part of the CDR3 DNA that was read is TGTGCCAGCAGGGGGGGGACTCCGCACGAG. This encodes CASRGGTPHE. In full, the CDR3 is CASRGGTPHEQYF. The chain uses TRBV2 and TRBJ2-7; 7 nucleotides line up with TRBD2. The read finishes 3 residues shy of the CDR3 end, and the germline J gene is used to complete it. CDR3 size: 13 residues. CDR1 is SNHLY, CDR2 FYNNEI, per germline. Unmatched junction bases numbered 7, after V lost 6 bases and J lost 5 bases. The whole variable domain, filled in from reference TRBV2 and TRBJ2-7, reads EPEVTQTPSHQVTQMGQEVILRCVPISNHLYFYWYRQILGQKVEFLVSFYNNEISEKSEIFDDQFSVERPDGSNFTLKIRSTKLEDSAMYFCASRGGTPHEQYFGPGTRLTVT.

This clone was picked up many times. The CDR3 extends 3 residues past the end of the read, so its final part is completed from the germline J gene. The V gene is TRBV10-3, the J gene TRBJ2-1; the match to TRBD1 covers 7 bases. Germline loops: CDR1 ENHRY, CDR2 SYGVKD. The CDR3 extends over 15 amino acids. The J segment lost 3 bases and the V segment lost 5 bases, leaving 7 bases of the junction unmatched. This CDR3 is CAISLGDRLYNEQFF. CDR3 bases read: TGTGCCATCAGTCTCGGGGACAGACTCTACAATGAG.

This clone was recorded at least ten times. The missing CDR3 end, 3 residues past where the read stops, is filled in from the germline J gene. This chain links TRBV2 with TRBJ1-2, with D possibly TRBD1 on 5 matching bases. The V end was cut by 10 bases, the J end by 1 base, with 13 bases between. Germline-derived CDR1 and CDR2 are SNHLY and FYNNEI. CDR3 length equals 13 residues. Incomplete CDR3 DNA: TGTGCCACTGGGGCAGGTTATAACTATGGC. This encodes CATGAGYNYG. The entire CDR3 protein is CATGAGYNYGYTF.

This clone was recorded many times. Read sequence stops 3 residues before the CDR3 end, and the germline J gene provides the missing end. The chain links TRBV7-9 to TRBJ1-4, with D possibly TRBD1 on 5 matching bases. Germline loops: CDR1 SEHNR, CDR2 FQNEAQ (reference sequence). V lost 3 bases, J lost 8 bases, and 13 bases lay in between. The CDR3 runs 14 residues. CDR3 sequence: CASSLGQSGEKLFF. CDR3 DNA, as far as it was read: TGTGCCAGCAGCTTGGGGCAGTCAGGCGAAAAA.

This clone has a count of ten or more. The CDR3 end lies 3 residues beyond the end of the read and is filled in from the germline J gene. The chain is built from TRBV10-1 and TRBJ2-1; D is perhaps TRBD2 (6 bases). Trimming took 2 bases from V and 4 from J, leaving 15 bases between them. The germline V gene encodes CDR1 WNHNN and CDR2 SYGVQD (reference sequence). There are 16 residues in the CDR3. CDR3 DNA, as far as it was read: TGCGCCAGCAGTGAGCGGGAGAGGGCGGGATACAATGAG. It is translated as CASSERERAGYNE. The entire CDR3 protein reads CASSERERAGYNEQFF.

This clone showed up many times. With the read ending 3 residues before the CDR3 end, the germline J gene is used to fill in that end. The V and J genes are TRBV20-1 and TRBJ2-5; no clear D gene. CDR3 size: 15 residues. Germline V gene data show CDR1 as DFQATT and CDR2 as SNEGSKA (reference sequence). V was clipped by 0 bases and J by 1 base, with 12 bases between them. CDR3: CSARDSGYFQETQYF. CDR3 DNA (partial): TGCAGTGCTAGAGATTCCGGGTACTTCCAAGAGACC.

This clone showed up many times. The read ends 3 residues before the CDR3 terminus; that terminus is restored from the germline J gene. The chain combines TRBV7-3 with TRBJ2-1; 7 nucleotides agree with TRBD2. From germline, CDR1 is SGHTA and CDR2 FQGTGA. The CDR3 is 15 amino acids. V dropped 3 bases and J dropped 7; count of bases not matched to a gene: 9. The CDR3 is CASSFSPSGPNEQFF. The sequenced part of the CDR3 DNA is TGTGCCAGCAGCTTCAGTCCTAGCGGACCTAATGAG.

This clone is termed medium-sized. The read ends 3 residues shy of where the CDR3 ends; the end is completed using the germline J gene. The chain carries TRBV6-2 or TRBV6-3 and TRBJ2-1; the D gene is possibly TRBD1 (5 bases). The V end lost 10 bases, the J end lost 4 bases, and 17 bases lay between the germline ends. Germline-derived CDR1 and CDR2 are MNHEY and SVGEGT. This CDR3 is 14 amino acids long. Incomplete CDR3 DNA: TGTGCCATCTCGGACACCGAGATATACAATGAG. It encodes CAISDTEIYNE. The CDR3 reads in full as CAISDTEIYNEQFF.

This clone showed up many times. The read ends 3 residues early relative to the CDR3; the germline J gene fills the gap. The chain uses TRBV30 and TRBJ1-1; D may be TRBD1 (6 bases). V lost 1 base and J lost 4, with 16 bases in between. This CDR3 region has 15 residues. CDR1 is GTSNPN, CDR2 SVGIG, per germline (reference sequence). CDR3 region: CAWSGRTVRGTEAFF. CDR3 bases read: TGTGCCTGGAGTGGCCGGACAGTGAGGGGCACTGAA.

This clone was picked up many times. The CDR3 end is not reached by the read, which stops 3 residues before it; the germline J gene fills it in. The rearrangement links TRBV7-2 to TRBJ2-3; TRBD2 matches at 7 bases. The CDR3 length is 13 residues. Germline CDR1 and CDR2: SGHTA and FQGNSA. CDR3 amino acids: CASSLSREGTQYF. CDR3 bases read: TGTGCCAGCAGCTTAAGCAGGGAGGGCACG.

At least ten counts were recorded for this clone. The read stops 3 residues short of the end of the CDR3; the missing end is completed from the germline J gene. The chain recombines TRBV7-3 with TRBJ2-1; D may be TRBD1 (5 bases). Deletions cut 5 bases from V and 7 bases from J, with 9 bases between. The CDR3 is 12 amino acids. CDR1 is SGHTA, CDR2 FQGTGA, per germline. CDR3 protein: CASSGQTNEQFF. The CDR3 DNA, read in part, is TGTGCCAGCAGCGGACAAACTAATGAG.

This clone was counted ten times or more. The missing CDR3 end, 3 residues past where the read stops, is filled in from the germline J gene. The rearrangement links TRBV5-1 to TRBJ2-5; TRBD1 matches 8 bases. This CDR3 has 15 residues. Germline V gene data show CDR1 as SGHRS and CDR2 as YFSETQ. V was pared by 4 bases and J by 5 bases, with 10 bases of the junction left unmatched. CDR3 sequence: CASSIQGAIRETQYF. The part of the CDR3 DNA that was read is TGCGCCAGCAGCATCCAGGGGGCGATCAGGGAGACC.

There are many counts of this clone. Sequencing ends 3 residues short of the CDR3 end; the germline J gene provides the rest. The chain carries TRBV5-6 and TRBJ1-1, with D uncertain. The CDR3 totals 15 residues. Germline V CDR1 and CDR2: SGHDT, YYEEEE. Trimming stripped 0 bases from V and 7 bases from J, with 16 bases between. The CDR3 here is CASSLARGSKGEAFF. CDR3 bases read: TGTGCCAGCAGCTTGGCCAGAGGAAGCAAGGGTGAA.

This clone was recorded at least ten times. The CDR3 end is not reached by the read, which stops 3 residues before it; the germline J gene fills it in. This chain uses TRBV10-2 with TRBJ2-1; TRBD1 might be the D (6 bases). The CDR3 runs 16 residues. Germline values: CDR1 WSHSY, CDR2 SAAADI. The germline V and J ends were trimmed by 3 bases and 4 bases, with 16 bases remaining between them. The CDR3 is CASSDPQGALYNEQFF. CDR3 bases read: TGCGCCAGCAGTGACCCACAGGGCGCTCTTTACAATGAG.

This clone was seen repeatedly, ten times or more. The part of the CDR3 DNA that was read is TGCAGTGCTAGAGTGGCCGGACTGAACACCGGGGAG. Protein: CSARVAGLNTGE. The whole CDR3 region reads CSARVAGLNTGELFF. The V gene is TRBV20-1, the J gene TRBJ2-2, with TRBD2 as a possible D gene (5 bases). The CDR3 extends 3 residues past the end of the read, so its final part is completed from the germline J gene. Germline assignment: CDR1 DFQATT and CDR2 SNEGSKA (reference sequence). Trimming cost V 1 base and J 1 base, with 10 bases left between them. The CDR3 covers 15 residues.

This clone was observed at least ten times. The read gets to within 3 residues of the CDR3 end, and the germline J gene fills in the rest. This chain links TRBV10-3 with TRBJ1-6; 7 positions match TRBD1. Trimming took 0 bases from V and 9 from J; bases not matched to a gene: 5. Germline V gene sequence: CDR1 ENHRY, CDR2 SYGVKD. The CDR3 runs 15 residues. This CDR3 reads CAISESVTGSSPLHF. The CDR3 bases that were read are TGTGCCATCAGTGAGTCCGTGACAGGGAGTTCACCC.

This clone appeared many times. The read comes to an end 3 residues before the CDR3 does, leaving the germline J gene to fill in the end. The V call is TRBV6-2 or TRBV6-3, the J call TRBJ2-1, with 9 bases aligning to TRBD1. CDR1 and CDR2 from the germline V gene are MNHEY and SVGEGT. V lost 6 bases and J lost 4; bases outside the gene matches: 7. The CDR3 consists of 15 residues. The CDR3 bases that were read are TGTGCCAGCAGAACAGGGGGCGTAGGGTACAATGAG. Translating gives CASRTGGVGYNE. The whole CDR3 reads CASRTGGVGYNEQFF.

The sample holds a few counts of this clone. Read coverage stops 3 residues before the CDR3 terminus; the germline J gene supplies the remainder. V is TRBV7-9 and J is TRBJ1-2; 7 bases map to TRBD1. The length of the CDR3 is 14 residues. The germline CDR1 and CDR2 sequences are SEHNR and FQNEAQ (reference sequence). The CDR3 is CASSTRDSTYDYTF. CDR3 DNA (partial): TGTGCCAGCAGCACCCGGGACAGTACCTACGAC.